This is a list of T cell receptor beta chains from one sample in a study of blood T cell repertoires in COVID-19. Profiled with immunoSEQ multiplex PCR; TCRdb holds only in-frame clones, not every one. The table shows 300,000 to 450,000 clones, with almost 90% occurring only once. Sequencing input: PBMCs or T cells enriched from blood (not recorded which). The receptors were gathered from a young woman who had been exposed to COVID-19. CDR3s include the opening cysteine and the closing phenylalanine or tryptophan. D genes are given only for firm matches. Where a row states a size, it is once, few, many or the class of an expanded clone; other rows omit it.

TRBJ2-3 | TRBV6-6 | TRBD2 | NA | CASRPSSGRVDTQYF | TGTGCCAGCAGACCATCTAGCGGGAGGGTAGATACGCAGTATTTT
TRBJ2-3 | TRBV6-5 | TRBD1 | NA | CASVRTGTWDTQYF | TGTGCCAGCGTTAGGACAGGGACCTGGGATACGCAGTATTTT
TRBJ2-5 | TRBV4-1 | TRBD1 | NA | CASSQEDRGPETQYF | TGCGCCAGCAGCCAAGAGGACAGGGGGCCAGAGACCCAGTACTTC
TRBJ1-1 | TRBV11-2 | NA | NA | CASSFGRNTEAFF | TGTGCCAGCAGCTTTGGCAGGAACACTGAAGCTTTCTTT
TRBJ1-1 | TRBV19 | NA | NA | CASNYWAGEEAFF | TGTGCCAGTAATTATTGGGCGGGGGAAGAAGCTTTCTTT
TRBJ2-5 | TRBV9 | NA | NA | CASSKGTPIQETQYF | TGTGCCAGCAGCAAAGGGACTCCAATACAAGAGACCCAGTACTTC
TRBJ2-7 | TRBV6-5 | TRBD1 | NA | CASTGTGDEQYF | TGTGCCAGTACCGGGACAGGGGACGAGCAGTACTTC
TRBJ1-5 | TRBV29-1 | NA | few | CSAIDGAGGQPQHF | TGCAGCGCAATAGACGGAGCCGGGGGACAGCCCCAGCATTTT
TRBJ1-3 | TRBV19 | NA | once | CASSISESGNTIYF | TGTGCCAGTAGTATATCCGAGAGTGGAAACACCATATATTTT
TRBJ1-2 | TRBV5-6 | NA | NA | CASSLGTGRFRGYTF | TGTGCCAGCAGCTTGGGAACAGGGAGATTCCGAGGCTACACCTTC
TRBJ2-7 | TRBV5-1 | TRBD1 | NA | CASSLAWTGPYEQYF | TGCGCCAGCAGCTTGGCTTGGACAGGGCCCTACGAGCAGTACTTC
TRBJ1-1 | TRBV15 | TRBD1 | NA | CATSRDQGQGVGTEAFF | TGTGCCACCAGCAGAGATCAGGGACAGGGGGTTGGCACTGAAGCTTTCTTT
TRBJ1-5 | TRBV6-5 | NA | NA | CASSPGGGGNQPQHF | TGTGCCAGCAGCCCCGGGGGGGGAGGCAATCAGCCCCAGCATTTT
TRBJ2-1 | TRBV5-1 | TRBD2 | NA | CASSLGEGYSYNEQFF | TGCGCCAGCAGCTTGGGGGAGGGGTACTCCTACAATGAGCAGTTCTTC
TRBJ1-1 | TRBV5-1 | NA | NA | CASSPIGGGNTEAFF | TGCGCCAGCAGCCCCATCGGGGGAGGGAACACTGAAGCTTTCTTT
TRBJ2-7 | TRBV19 | TRBD2 | NA | CASSGGLAHSYEQYF | TGTGCCAGTAGTGGTGGACTAGCACACTCCTACGAGCAGTACTTC
TRBJ1-5 | TRBV19 | NA | once | CASSMMGGGNQPQHF | TGTGCCAGTAGTATGATGGGGGGAGGCAATCAGCCCCAGCATTTT
TRBJ2-3 | TRBV5-8 | NA | NA | CASSFFQRTTDTQYF | TGTGCCAGCAGCTTCTTCCAGCGGACCACAGATACGCAGTATTTT
TRBJ2-1 | TRBV3-1/TRBV3-2 | TRBD1 | NA | CASSQGIWTGLNNEQFF | TGTGCCAGCAGCCAAGGAATTTGGACAGGGCTTAACAATGAGCAGTTCTTC
TRBJ1-1 | TRBV29-1 | NA | NA | CIIRGQGNTEAFF | TGCATCATTAGAGGCCAGGGGAACACTGAAGCTTTCTTT